Below, 20 T cell receptor beta chains from the same sample are listed, as sequenced in a study of shared clonotypes between healthy human individuals. Libraries were prepared by immunoSEQ multiplex PCR; TCRdb keeps only in-frame clonotypes and omits some of them. The data show under 850,000 clones, around 77% seen once. Input material: memory CD4+ T cells sorted from blood. Sample subset: CD45RA-negative fraction. Source of these receptors: a woman between 25 and 40 years old in good health.

There are many counts of this clone. Here the CDR3 reads CASSQGGLAGGTLETQYF. CDR3 DNA sequence: TGCGCCAGCAGCCAAGGGGGACTAGCGGGAGGGACCCTAGAGACCCAGTACTTC. This sequence joins TRBV4-1 and TRBJ2-5, with 16 bases lining up with TRBD2. The CDR3 contains 18 residues. Trimming at V came to 1 base and at J to 4 bases, leaving 6 bases not matched to a gene. The germline V gene encodes CDR1 MGHRA and CDR2 YSYEKL.

This clone was seen ten or more times. The J gene is TRBJ2-7, the V gene TRBV11-2; D remains ambiguous. Trimming removed 0 bases at V and 0 bases at J, with 15 bases between. CDR3 length: 17 amino acids. Germline V CDR1 and CDR2: SGHAT, FQNNGV. CDR3 sequence (DNA): TGTGCCAGCAGCTTAGATAATATGTCCATCGGCTCCTACGAGCAGTACTTC. Translated, it gives CASSLDNMSIGSYEQYF. Combining the CDR3 with reference TRBV11-2 and TRBJ2-7 gives the whole variable domain EAGVAQSPRYKIIEKRQSVAFWCNPISGHATLYWYQQILGQGPKLLIQFQNNGVVDDSQLPKDRFSAERLKGVDSTLKIQPAKLEDSAVYLCASSLDNMSIGSYEQYFGPGTRLTVT.

This clone was picked up one time. The chain uses TRBV27 and TRBJ1-1, with TRBD1 identical over 8 bases. The germline CDR1 and CDR2 sequences are MNHEY and SMNVEV (reference sequence). V lost 5 bases, J lost 5 bases, and 7 bases stayed unmatched. The CDR3 covers 14 residues. The CDR3 sequence is CASSLQGAETEAFF. For the CDR3, the DNA is TGTGCCAGCAGTCTGCAGGGGGCGGAGACTGAAGCTTTCTTT.

A single count supports this clone. The genes are TRBV11-2 and TRBJ2-5; 12 positions agree with TRBD2. Germline V gene lookup returns CDR1 SGHAT and CDR2 FQNNGV. After removal of 1 base from V and 6 bases from J, the junction contained 12 bases not matched to a gene. The CDR3 totals 18 residues. The CDR3 bases are TGTGCCAGCAGCTTAGGGCTAGCGGGAGGGCCGGTCCTTAAGACCCAGTACTTC. This codes for CASSLGLAGGPVLKTQYF. Together with reference TRBV11-2 and TRBJ2-5, the CDR3 gives the full variable domain: EAGVAQSPRYKIIEKRQSVAFWCNPISGHATLYWYQQILGQGPKLLIQFQNNGVVDDSQLPKDRFSAERLKGVDSTLKIQPAKLEDSAVYLCASSLGLAGGPVLKTQYFGPGTRLLVL.

CDR3 sequence reads: CASSRKRVNQPQHF. The DNA for the CDR3 is TGTGCCAGCAGTCGTAAGAGGGTAAATCAGCCCCAGCATTTT. The rearrangement joins TRBV7-9 to TRBJ1-5; D is uncertain. The CDR3 is 14 amino acids. Germline CDR1 is SEHNR and CDR2 is FQNEAQ (reference sequence). V lost 6 bases and J 4 bases, leaving 13 bases between the germline ends.

This clone has at least ten counts. This chain links TRBV28 with TRBJ1-3, with 7 bases aligning to TRBD1. The CDR3 contains 15 residues. The junction had 11 bases not matched to a gene; V was cut back by 5 bases and J by 7 bases. Germline CDR1 reads MDHEN; CDR2 reads SYDVKM. Here the CDR3 DNA reads TGTGCCAGCAGTCCAGGGACAGTAGAGCGGAACACCATATATTTT. Translating gives CASSPGTVERNTIYF.

Many counts were recorded for this clone. This rearrangement joins TRBV13 to TRBJ2-7; 11 bases are shared with TRBD2. Germline-derived CDR1 and CDR2 are PRHDT and FYEKMQ (reference sequence). The CDR3 runs 16 residues. The trim removed 2 bases at V and 1 base at J, leaving 4 bases unmatched. Here the CDR3 DNA reads TGTGCCAGCAGCTTATCCCCTAGCGGGAGGTCCTACGAGCAGTACTTC. It encodes CASSLSPSGRSYEQYF.

V usage is TRBV5-5 and J usage is TRBJ1-5; D gene unclear. CDR1 and CDR2 (germline): SGHKS, YYEKEE (reference sequence). The CDR3 is made up of 16 amino acids. V was trimmed by 0 bases and J by 0 bases, leaving 10 bases between them. CDR3 sequence (DNA): TGTGCCAGCAGCTTGGACCGGCAGTATAGCAATCAGCCCCAGCATTTT. This sequence encodes CASSLDRQYSNQPQHF. Supplemented by reference TRBV5-5 and TRBJ1-5, the full variable domain reads DAGVTQSPTHLIKTRGQQVTLRCSPISGHKSVSWYQQVLGQGPQFIFQYYEKEERGRGNFPDRFSARQFPNYSSELNVNALLLGDSALYLCASSLDRQYSNQPQHFGDGTRLSIL.

V usage is TRBV10-1 and J usage is TRBJ2-5; 8 bases align to TRBD2. Germline CDR1 reads WNHNN; CDR2 reads SYGVQD (reference sequence). The CDR3 runs to 14 residues. The junction had 3 bases not matched to a gene; V was cut back by 4 bases and J by 2 bases. CDR3 nucleotides: TGCGCCAGCAGTGGAATAGCGGGACAAGAGACCCAGTACTTC. Translated: CASSGIAGQETQYF.

The chain has TRBV29-1 and TRBJ2-7; possibly TRBD1 or TRBD2 for D (5 bases each). V was pared by 4 bases and J by 6 bases, with 13 bases between. Looked up from germline, CDR1 is SQVTM and CDR2 is ANQGSEA. This CDR3 contains 12 residues. CDR3 nucleotide sequence: TGCAGCGTTGTGGGGGATCACCGCGAGCAGTACTTC. This gives the protein CSVVGDHREQYF.

The chain is built from TRBV19 and TRBJ2-1; 11 bases agree with TRBD2. The germline CDR1 and CDR2 sequences are LNHDA and SQIVND (reference sequence). Germline trimming cut 11 bases from V and 9 bases from J; bases unmatched to any gene: 9. This CDR3 spans 13 amino acids. CDR3 in amino acids: CASGLAGGSEQFF. CDR3 DNA: TGTGCCTCAGGGCTAGCGGGAGGAAGTGAGCAGTTCTTC.

Written as DNA, the CDR3 is TGCGCCAGCAGCCGGACCAGGACTAGCGGGAGGGCCGACACAGATACGCAGTATTTT. Protein: CASSRTRTSGRADTDTQYF. The rearrangement joins TRBV5-1 to TRBJ2-3, with TRBD2 matching over 15 bases. The CDR3 is 19 residues long. Germline V gives CDR1 SGHRS, CDR2 YFSETQ. With 4 bases clipped from V and 2 bases from J, the junction kept 11 bases outside the gene matches. Complete variable domain (other parts from reference TRBV5-1 and TRBJ2-3): KAGVTQTPRYLIKTRGQQVTLSCSPISGHRSVSWYQQTPGQGLQFLFEYFSETQRNKGNFPGRFSGRQFSNSRSEMNVSTLELGDSALYLCASSRTRTSGRADTDTQYFGPGTRLTVL.

V is TRBV2 and J is TRBJ1-5; D may be TRBD1 (6 bases). The length of the CDR3 is 14 residues. The V gene's germline CDR1 is SNHLY and CDR2 FYNNEI. Trimming pared 4 bases from V and 7 bases from J, leaving 14 bases between. The CDR3: CASSADSSDQPQHF. The CDR3, as DNA: TGTGCCAGCAGTGCGGACAGCTCCGACCAGCCCCAGCATTTT.

The chain joins TRBV9 to TRBJ2-3, with D possibly being TRBD1 or TRBD2 (6 bases each). Trimming removed 3 bases at V and 2 bases at J, with 19 bases between. CDR1 SGDLS and CDR2 YYNGEE come from the germline V gene. The CDR3 runs to 17 residues. CDR3 DNA: TGTGCCAGCAGCGCGAAAGGGGGGCTAGCGTACACAGATACGCAGTATTTT. It translates to CASSAKGGLAYTDTQYF.

This chain links TRBV7-6 with TRBJ2-1, with D possibly TRBD2 on 6 matching bases. The germline CDR1 and CDR2 sequences are SGHVS and FNYEAQ. The CDR3 extends over 17 amino acids. With 2 bases removed from V and 3 bases from J, the gap between germline ends came to 17 bases. This chain's CDR3 is CASSLRGPGVSYNEQFF. The CDR3 coding sequence is TGTGCCAGCAGCTTAAGGGGCCCGGGAGTTAGCTACAATGAGCAGTTCTTC.

The V gene is TRBV28, the J gene TRBJ1-2; tentative D call: TRBD1 (5 bases). Germline CDR1 and CDR2: MDHEN and SYDVKM. Trimming left V 6 bases short and J 5 bases short, with 16 bases between. The length of the CDR3 is 14 residues. The CDR3 is CASRGIGTDYGYTF. CDR3 sequence (DNA): TGTGCCAGCAGGGGCATCGGGACGGATTATGGCTACACCTTC.

CDR3 in DNA: TGTGCCAGTAGTAGAGGACTCCAAAGTGCTGGAAACACCATATATTTT. Its translation is CASSRGLQSAGNTIYF. V and J are TRBV19 and TRBJ1-3; the D is unclear. Per germline, CDR1 LNHDA and CDR2 SQIVND (reference sequence). The CDR3 extends over 16 amino acids. Deletions cut 4 bases from V and 2 bases from J, with 15 bases between.

Regarding this clone: At the DNA level, this CDR3 is encoded by other sequences in the same sample as well. The chain uses TRBV11-2 and TRBJ1-2; 7 nucleotides agree with TRBD1. The CDR3 loop spans 15 amino acids. Germline CDR1 SGHAT, CDR2 FQNNGV. J was trimmed by 2 bases and V by 5 bases; bases with no gene match: 8. CDR3 nucleotides: TGTGCCAGCAGCCTGTCGGGACAGCTGAACTATGGCTACACCTTC. Translation: CASSLSGQLNYGYTF.

The genes are TRBV20-1 and TRBJ2-7; D remains ambiguous. V lost 6 bases to trimming and J lost 6 bases, with 12 bases between them. The CDR3 has 11 amino acids. Germline CDR1 and CDR2: DFQATT and SNEGSKA (reference sequence). The DNA for the CDR3 is TGCAGTGCACCGGCTTTTCGCGAGCAGTACTTC. Protein sequence: CSAPAFREQYF.

This sequence joins TRBV6-1 and TRBJ2-2; D is unresolved. Germline lookup yields CDR1 MNHNS and CDR2 SASEGT. V gave up 7 bases and J gave up 5 bases, with 11 bases separating them. This CDR3 region has 13 residues. CDR3 region: CASKLVFTGELFF. In DNA form, the CDR3 reads TGTGCCAGCAAGCTCGTATTTACCGGGGAGCTGTTTTTT.